The 9 T cell receptor beta chains reported below all come from one sample, sequenced in a study of Ad26.COV2.S vaccination and SARS-CoV-2 variants. Treatment noted: over 15 received Ad26.COV2.S at low or high dose, single or two shots; 5 received placebo; per-sample allocation not given. The samples date from day 63 after the first vaccine or placebo injection. This table comes from immunoSEQ multiplex PCR, and its TCRdb copy is limited to in-frame clones, with some not included. This table holds around 450,000 clones, roughly nine tenths found once. The sample in question was peripheral blood, obtained in a trial of Ad26.COV2.S vaccine versus placebo. The source of these receptors is a person aged 18-65 years who received the Ad26.COV2.S COVID-19 vaccine or a placebo.

This clone was recorded only once. The V call is TRBV2, the J call TRBJ2-7; D not certain. Germline values: CDR1 SNHLY, CDR2 FYNNEI. This CDR3 contains 14 residues. The V gene lost 6 bases and the J gene lost 0 bases, with 12 bases spanning the gap. CDR3 sequence (DNA): TGTGCCAGCAGGAGAACGTACCTCTCCTACGAGCAGTACTTC. Translation: CASRRTYLSYEQYF.

The chain recombines TRBV15 with TRBJ1-4; TRBD1 matches at 9 bases. CDR1 and CDR2 (germline): LNHNV, YYDKDF (reference sequence). V was clipped by 2 bases and J by 4 bases; unmatched bases: 5. This CDR3 is built from 16 residues. CDR3 sequence: CATSRSRTGDNEKLFF. DNA for the CDR3: TGTGCCACCAGCAGAAGCCGGACAGGGGATAATGAAAAACTGTTTTTT.

The chain is built from TRBV4-2 and TRBJ2-7, with D perhaps matching TRBD1 (6 bases). V was cut by 2 bases and J by 5 bases, with 13 bases left in between. The CDR3 is 14 residues long. CDR1 and CDR2 from the germline V gene are LGHNA and YNFKEQ. The CDR3 DNA is TGTGCCAGCAGCCAACGTAAGGGGGAGAACGAGCAGTACTTC. Amino acids: CASSQRKGENEQYF.

Of note for this clone: Different DNA sequences within this sample yield the same CDR3. J is TRBJ2-2 and V is TRBV27; D is unresolved. Germline V gene lookup returns CDR1 MNHEY and CDR2 SMNVEV (reference sequence). This CDR3 spans 12 amino acids. Trimming cost V 2 bases and J 6 bases, with 4 bases left between them. The CDR3 loop is CASSLGPGELFF. CDR3 sequence (DNA): TGTGCCAGCAGTTTAGGGCCCGGGGAGCTGTTTTTT.

The gene calls are TRBV30 and TRBJ1-2, with D perhaps TRBD1 (6 bases). This CDR3 has 18 amino acids. Trimming took 2 bases from V and 1 from J, leaving 23 bases between them. Germline CDR1 reads GTSNPN; CDR2 reads SVGIG (reference sequence). CDR3 DNA sequence: TGTGCCTGGAGTCTCGACAGGTCTCAGGGTATCGTTAACTATGGCTACACCTTC. Translation: CAWSLDRSQGIVNYGYTF.

This chain uses TRBV7-9 with TRBJ2-7, with TRBD1 matching over 7 bases. From germline, CDR1 is SEHNR and CDR2 FQNEAQ (reference sequence). The CDR3 length is 13 residues. V lost 6 bases, J lost 3 bases, and 5 bases stayed unmatched. CDR3: CASRRDSDYEQYF. CDR3 coding DNA: TGTGCCAGCAGAAGGGACAGTGACTACGAGCAGTACTTC.

The CDR3 coding sequence is TGCGCCAGCAGCCAAGAGCCGAGAAATCAGCCCCAGCATTTT. It codes for CASSQEPRNQPQHF. This sequence joins TRBV4-1 and TRBJ1-5, with D uncertain. The V gene's germline CDR1 is MGHRA and CDR2 YSYEKL. V shed 0 bases and J shed 4 bases, with 7 bases lying between them. CDR3 length: 14 amino acids.

The chain joins TRBV7-9 to TRBJ1-1; 7 nucleotides match TRBD1. J gave up 5 bases and V 0 bases, and 3 bases lay outside the gene matches. The CDR3 extends over 14 amino acids. Germline V gene data show CDR1 as SEHNR and CDR2 as FQNEAQ (reference sequence). The CDR3 DNA follows: TGTGCCAGCAGCTTAGCAGGGGGCGGGACTGAAGCTTTCTTT. The encoded protein is CASSLAGGGTEAFF.

V is TRBV4-3 and J is TRBJ1-5; D is possibly TRBD1 (5 bases). Germline V gene data show CDR1 as LGHNA and CDR2 as YSLEER. The germline V and J ends were trimmed by 4 bases and 6 bases, with 19 bases remaining between them. The CDR3 extends over 16 amino acids. Here the CDR3 reads CASSPGATPSLQPQHF. The CDR3 DNA reads as TGCGCCAGCAGCCCCGGGGCTACCCCGTCGCTTCAGCCCCAGCATTTT.